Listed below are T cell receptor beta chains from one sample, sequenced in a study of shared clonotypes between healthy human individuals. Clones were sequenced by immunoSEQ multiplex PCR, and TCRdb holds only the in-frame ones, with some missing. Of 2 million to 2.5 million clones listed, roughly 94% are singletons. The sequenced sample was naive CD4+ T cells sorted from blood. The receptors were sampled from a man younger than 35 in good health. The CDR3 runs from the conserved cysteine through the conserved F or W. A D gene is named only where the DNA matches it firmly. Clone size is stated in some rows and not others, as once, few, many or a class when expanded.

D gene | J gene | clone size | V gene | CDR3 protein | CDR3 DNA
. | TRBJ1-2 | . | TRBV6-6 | CASSSPTSDYGYTF | TGTGCCAGCAGTTCACCCACTTCTGACTATGGCTACACCTTC
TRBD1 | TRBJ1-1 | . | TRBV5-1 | CASSLARLDRATEAFF | TGCGCCAGCAGCTTGGCCCGATTGGACAGGGCCACTGAAGCTTTCTTT
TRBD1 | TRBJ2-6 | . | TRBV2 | CASRYRDRGSLGANVLTF | TGTGCCAGCCGATACCGGGACAGGGGTTCTCTCGGGGCCAACGTCCTGACTTTC
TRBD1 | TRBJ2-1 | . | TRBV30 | CAWSDRDRKNEQFF | TGTGCCTGGAGTGACCGGGACAGGAAAAATGAGCAGTTCTTC
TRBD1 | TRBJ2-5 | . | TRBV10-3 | CAIRGGTGTQETQYF | TGTGCCATCAGAGGAGGGACAGGAACCCAAGAGACCCAGTACTTC
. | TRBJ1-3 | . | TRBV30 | CAWSAGSRNTIYF | TGTGCCTGGAGTGCTGGGAGTAGAAACACCATATATTTT
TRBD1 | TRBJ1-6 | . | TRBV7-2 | CASSARQGRSPLHF | TGTGCCAGCAGTGCGCGACAGGGTCGGTCACCCCTCCACTTT
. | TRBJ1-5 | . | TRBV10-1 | CASSPSRRHSNQPQHF | TGCGCCAGCAGTCCCTCTCGGAGACATAGCAATCAGCCCCAGCATTTT
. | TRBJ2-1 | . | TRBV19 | CASSPGAAGEQFF | TGTGCCAGTTCTCCGGGGGCGGCAGGGGAGCAGTTCTTC
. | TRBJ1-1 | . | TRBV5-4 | CASSLWHIPSTEAFF | TGTGCCAGCAGCTTGTGGCACATCCCGAGCACTGAAGCTTTCTTT
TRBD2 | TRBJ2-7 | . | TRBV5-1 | CASSLQAGGPAREQYF | TGCGCCAGCAGCCTACAAGCGGGAGGGCCTGCGAGAGAGCAGTACTTC
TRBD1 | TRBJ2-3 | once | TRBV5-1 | CASSDPLTGGRTDTQYF | TGCGCCAGCAGCGACCCACTCACAGGGGGACGGACAGATACGCAGTATTTT